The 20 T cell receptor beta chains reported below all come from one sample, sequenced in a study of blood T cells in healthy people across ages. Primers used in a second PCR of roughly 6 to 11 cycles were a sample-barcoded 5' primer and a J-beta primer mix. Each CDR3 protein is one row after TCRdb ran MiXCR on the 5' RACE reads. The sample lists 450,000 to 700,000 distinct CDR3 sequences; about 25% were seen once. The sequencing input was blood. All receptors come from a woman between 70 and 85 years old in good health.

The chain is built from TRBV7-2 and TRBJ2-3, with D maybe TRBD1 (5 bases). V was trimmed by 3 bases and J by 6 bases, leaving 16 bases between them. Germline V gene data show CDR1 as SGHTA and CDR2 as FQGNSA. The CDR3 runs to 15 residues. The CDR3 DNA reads TGTGCCAGCAGCTTTCACACTGGGGCCAAGGATACGCAGTATTTT. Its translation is CASSFHTGAKDTQYF.

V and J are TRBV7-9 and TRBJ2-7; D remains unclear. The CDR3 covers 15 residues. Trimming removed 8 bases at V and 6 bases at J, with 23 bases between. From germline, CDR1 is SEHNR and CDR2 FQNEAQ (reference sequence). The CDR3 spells CASAPSVGGVSEQYF. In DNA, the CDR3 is TGTGCCAGCGCTCCCAGCGTGGGTGGGGTCAGCGAGCAGTACTTC.

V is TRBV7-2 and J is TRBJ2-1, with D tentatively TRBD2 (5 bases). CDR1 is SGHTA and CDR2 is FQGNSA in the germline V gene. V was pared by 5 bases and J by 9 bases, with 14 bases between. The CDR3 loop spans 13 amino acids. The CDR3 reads CASSPIPGTEQFF. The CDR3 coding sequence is TGTGCCAGCAGCCCGATTCCGGGAACTGAGCAGTTCTTC.

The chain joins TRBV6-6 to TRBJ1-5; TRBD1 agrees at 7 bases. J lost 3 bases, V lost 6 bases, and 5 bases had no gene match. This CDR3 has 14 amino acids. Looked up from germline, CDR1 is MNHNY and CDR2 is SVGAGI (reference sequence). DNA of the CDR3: TGTGCCAGCAGAATGGGACAGCACAATCAGCCCCAGCATTTT. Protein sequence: CASRMGQHNQPQHF.

The CDR3 coding sequence is TGTGCCAGCAGCTTAGCGCTCTACAGCACTAATGAAAAACTGTTTTTT. Translated: CASSLALYSTNEKLFF. V and J are TRBV7-2 and TRBJ1-4; D not resolved. Germline V lookup: CDR1 SGHTA, CDR2 FQGNSA. Trimming removed 0 bases from V and 2 bases from J, with 10 bases in between. CDR3 length: 16 amino acids.

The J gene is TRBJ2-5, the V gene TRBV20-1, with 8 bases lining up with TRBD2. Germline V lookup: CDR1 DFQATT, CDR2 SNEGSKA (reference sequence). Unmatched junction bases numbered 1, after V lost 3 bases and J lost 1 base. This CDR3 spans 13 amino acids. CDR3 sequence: CSARRGAQETQYF. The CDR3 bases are TGCAGTGCTAGGCGGGGGGCCCAAGAGACCCAGTACTTC.

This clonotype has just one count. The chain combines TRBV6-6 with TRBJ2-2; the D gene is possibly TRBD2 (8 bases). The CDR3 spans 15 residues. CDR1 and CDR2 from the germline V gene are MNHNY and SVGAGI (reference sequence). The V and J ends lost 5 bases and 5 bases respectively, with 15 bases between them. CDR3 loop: CASSREGARTGELFF. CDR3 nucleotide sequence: TGTGCCAGCAGTCGGGAGGGGGCTCGGACCGGGGAGCTGTTTTTT.

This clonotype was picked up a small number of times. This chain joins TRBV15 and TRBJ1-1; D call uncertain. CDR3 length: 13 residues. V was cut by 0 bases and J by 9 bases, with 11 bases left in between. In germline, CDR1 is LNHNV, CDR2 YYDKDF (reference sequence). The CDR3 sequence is CATSRDPSEQAFF. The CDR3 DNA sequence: TGTGCCACCAGCAGAGATCCGTCCGAACAAGCTTTCTTT.

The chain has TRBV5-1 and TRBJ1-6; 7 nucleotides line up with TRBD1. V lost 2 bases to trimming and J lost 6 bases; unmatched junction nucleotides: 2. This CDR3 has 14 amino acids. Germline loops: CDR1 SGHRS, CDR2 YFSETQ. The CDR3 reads CASSFDRVNSPLHF. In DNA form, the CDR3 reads TGCGCCAGCAGCTTCGACAGGGTTAATTCACCCCTCCACTTT.

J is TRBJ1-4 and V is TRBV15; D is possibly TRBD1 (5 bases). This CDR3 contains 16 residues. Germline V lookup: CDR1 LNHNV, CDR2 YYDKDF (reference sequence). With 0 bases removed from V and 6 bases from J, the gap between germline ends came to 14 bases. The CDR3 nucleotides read TGTGCCACCAGCAGAGATCCGGGCAGGGTGGATGAAAAACTGTTTTTT. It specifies CATSRDPGRVDEKLFF.

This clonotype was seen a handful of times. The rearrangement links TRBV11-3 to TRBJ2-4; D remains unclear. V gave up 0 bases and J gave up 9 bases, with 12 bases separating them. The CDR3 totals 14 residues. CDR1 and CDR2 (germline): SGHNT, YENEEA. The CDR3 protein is CASSLDGVISIQYF. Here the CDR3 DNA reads TGTGCCAGCAGCTTAGATGGGGTCATCAGCATTCAGTACTTC.

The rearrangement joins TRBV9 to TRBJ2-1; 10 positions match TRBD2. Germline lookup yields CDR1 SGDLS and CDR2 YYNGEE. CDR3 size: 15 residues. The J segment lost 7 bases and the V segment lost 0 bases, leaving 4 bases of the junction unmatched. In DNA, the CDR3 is TGTGCCAGCAGCGTAGTAAGCGGGGGGGGGAATGAGCAGTTCTTC. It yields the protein CASSVVSGGGNEQFF.

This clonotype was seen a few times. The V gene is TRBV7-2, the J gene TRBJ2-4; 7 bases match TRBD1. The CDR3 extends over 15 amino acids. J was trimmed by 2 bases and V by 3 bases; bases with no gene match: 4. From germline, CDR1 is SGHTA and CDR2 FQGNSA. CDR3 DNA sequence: TGTGCCAGCAGCTTCTGGACAGGATCCAAAAACATTCAGTACTTC. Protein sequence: CASSFWTGSKNIQYF.

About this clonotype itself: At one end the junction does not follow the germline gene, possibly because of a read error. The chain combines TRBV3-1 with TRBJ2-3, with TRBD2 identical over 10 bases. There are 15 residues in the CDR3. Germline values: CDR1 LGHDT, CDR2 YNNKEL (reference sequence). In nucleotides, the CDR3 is TGTGCCAGCAGACAAGCGGGGGGGCCGACAGATACGCAGTATTTT. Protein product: CASRQAGGPTDTQYF.

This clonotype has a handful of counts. Written as DNA, the CDR3 is TGCGCCAGCAGAGGACAGGGGGCATCTGGCTATGGCTACACCTTC. Translated: CASRGQGASGYGYTF. The V call is TRBV5-1, the J call TRBJ1-2; 11 bases align to TRBD1. This CDR3 has 15 amino acids. Trimming cost V 5 bases and J 4 bases; bases outside gene matches: 7. Germline CDR1 is SGHRS and CDR2 is YFSETQ.

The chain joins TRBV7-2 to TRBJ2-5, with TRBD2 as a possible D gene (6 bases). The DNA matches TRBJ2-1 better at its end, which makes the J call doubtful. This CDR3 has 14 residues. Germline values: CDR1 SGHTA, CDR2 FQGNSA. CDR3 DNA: TGTGCCAGCAGCCCGGACCCGGGGGACAATGAGCAGTTCTTC. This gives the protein CASSPDPGDNEQFF.

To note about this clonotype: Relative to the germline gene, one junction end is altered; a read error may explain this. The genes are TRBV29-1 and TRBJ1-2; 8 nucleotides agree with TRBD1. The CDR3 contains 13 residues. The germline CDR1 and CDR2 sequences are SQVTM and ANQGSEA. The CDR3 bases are TGCAGCGTTGGAAGGGACAGGAACTATGGCTACGCCTTC. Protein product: CSVGRDRNYGYAF.

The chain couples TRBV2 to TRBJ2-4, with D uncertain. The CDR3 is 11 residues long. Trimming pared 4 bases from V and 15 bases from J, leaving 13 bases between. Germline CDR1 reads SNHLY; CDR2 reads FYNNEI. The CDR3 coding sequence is TGTGCCAGCAGTGTGCTGGGTGGTCTGTACTTC. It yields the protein CASSVLGGLYF.

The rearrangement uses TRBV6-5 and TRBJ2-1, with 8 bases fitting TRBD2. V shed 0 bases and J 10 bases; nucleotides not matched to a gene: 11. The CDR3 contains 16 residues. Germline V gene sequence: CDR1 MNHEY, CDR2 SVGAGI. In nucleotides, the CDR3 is TGTGCCAGCAGTTACTCGAATCCGGGGGGGCCTTGGGAGCAGTTCTTC. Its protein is CASSYSNPGGPWEQFF.

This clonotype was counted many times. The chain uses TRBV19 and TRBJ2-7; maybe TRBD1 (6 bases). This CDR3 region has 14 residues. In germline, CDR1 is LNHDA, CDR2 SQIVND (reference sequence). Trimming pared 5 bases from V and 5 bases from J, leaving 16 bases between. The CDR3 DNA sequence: TGTGCCAGTAGTCCTTACAGGGAACCCGACGAGCAGTACTTC. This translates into CASSPYREPDEQYF.